Shown below are 28 T cell receptor beta chains from a single sample sequenced in a study of blood T cells in healthy people across ages. A second PCR of roughly 7 to 11 cycles used a sample-barcoded 5' primer and a J-beta primer mix. TCRdb passed the 5' RACE reads through MiXCR, listing each CDR3 protein once. The sample includes roughly 800,000 distinct CDR3 sequences, over 45% of them seen just once. The sequenced material came from blood. These receptors all stem from a man younger than 45 in good health.

V is TRBV28 and J is TRBJ2-1; D gene uncertain. The length of the CDR3 is 14 residues. Germline lookup yields CDR1 MDHEN and CDR2 SYDVKM. The ends were cut back, 4 bases at V and 4 bases at J, with 11 bases in the middle. The CDR3 protein is CASSSVSRYNEQFF. CDR3 bases: TGTGCCAGCAGTTCAGTGTCGAGGTACAATGAGCAGTTCTTC.

The V and J genes are TRBV28 and TRBJ1-1; TRBD1 is a possible D gene (5 bases). This CDR3 region has 15 residues. Trimming took 6 bases from V and 5 from J, leaving 19 bases between them. The germline V gene encodes CDR1 MDHEN and CDR2 SYDVKM. The CDR3 reads CASSHPLGGGTEAFF. CDR3 sequence (DNA): TGTGCCAGCAGCCACCCGTTGGGGGGAGGGACTGAAGCTTTCTTT.

This clonotype was detected only a few times. This chain joins TRBV20-1 and TRBJ1-2; weak D call: TRBD1 (5 bases). Germline V gene lookup returns CDR1 DFQATT and CDR2 SNEGSKA (reference sequence). CDR3 size: 12 residues. The CDR3 spells CRSSTGPYGYTF. In nucleotides, the CDR3 is TGCAGGTCCTCCACAGGCCCCTATGGCTACACCTTC.

This clonotype was seen only a few times. V gene TRBV7-2 combines with J gene TRBJ2-2, with D hard to call. V lost 4 bases to trimming and J lost 1 base, with 13 bases between them. The CDR3 has 16 amino acids. Per the germline V gene, CDR1 is SGHTA and CDR2 is FQGNSA. DNA for the CDR3: TGTGCCAGCAGCTCCCTAGGTTCAGGGAACACCGGGGAGCTGTTTTTT. It encodes CASSSLGSGNTGELFF.

As to this clonotype: A junction boundary mismatches the germline segment, possibly from a read error. The chain has TRBV7-2 and TRBJ2-5, with D tentatively TRBD2 (5 bases). The CDR3 spans 15 residues. CDR1 and CDR2 from the germline V gene are SGHTA and FQGNSA. The CDR3, as DNA: TGTGCCAGCAGCTTATGGAGCGGCAACGAAGAGACCCGGTACTTC. Its protein product is CASSLWSGNEETRYF.

The genes are TRBV29-1 and TRBJ2-1; D uncertain. CDR3 length: 14 residues. Germline V gene sequence: CDR1 SQVTM, CDR2 ANQGSEA. Trimming removed 7 bases at V and 4 bases at J, with 17 bases between. This CDR3 is CSDPMGDCYNEQFF. CDR3 DNA sequence: TGCAGCGATCCTATGGGCGATTGTTACAATGAGCAGTTCTTC.

This rearrangement joins TRBV7-2 to TRBJ2-4; D gene uncertain. Germline V gene lookup returns CDR1 SGHTA and CDR2 FQGNSA. V lost 2 bases, J lost 8 bases, and 10 bases lay in between. This CDR3 has 13 amino acids. The chain's CDR3 is CASSLSRSDIQYF. CDR3 nucleotide sequence: TGTGCCAGCAGCTTAAGTCGGTCGGACATTCAGTACTTC.

V usage is TRBV10-3 and J usage is TRBJ2-7; 7 bases match TRBD1. The V and J ends lost 2 bases and 5 bases, in that order; junction bases with no gene match: 15. This CDR3 is built from 17 residues. The V gene's germline CDR1 is ENHRY and CDR2 SYGVKD. CDR3 region: CAISEPHPGQIIHEQYF. CDR3 in DNA: TGTGCCATCAGTGAGCCCCACCCGGGACAGATCATCCACGAGCAGTACTTC.

The J gene is TRBJ2-3, the V gene TRBV10-3; D call uncertain. The CDR3 loop spans 15 amino acids. Trimming shortened V by 4 bases and J by 2 bases, and 13 bases separated the two germline ends. Germline values: CDR1 ENHRY, CDR2 SYGVKD. In DNA, the CDR3 is TGTGCCATCAGTGGAGGTCGATCAACCACAGATACGCAGTATTTT. It specifies CAISGGRSTTDTQYF.

The V and J genes are TRBV7-7 and TRBJ2-1; 9 bases are a match to TRBD2. This CDR3 has 16 residues. J lost 1 base, V lost 5 bases, and 6 bases had no gene match. Germline assignment: CDR1 SSHAT and CDR2 FNYEAQ (reference sequence). Written as DNA, the CDR3 is TGTGCCAGCAGCCCTAGCGGGATCATTTCCTACAATGAGCAGTTCTTC. Amino acid sequence: CASSPSGIISYNEQFF.

The table lists this clonotype with a few counts. The gene calls are TRBV29-1 and TRBJ2-7, with 7 positions matching TRBD2. This CDR3 is built from 14 residues. CDR1 is SQVTM, CDR2 ANQGSEA, per germline. V dropped 3 bases and J dropped 0; count of bases not matched to a gene: 5. Written as DNA, the CDR3 is TGCAGCGTTGAGGTAGCGGGCGGCTCCTACGAGCAGTACTTC. Encoded protein: CSVEVAGGSYEQYF.

This chain uses TRBV4-1 with TRBJ2-1; D uncertain. The CDR3 is 15 amino acids. Germline CDR1 is MGHRA and CDR2 is YSYEKL. The germline V and J ends were trimmed by 0 bases and 4 bases, with 10 bases remaining between them. The CDR3 reads CASSQERSLYNEQFF. The CDR3 DNA sequence: TGCGCCAGCAGCCAAGAGCGGAGCCTATACAATGAGCAGTTCTTC.

This chain joins TRBV6-1 and TRBJ2-7; 9 bases match TRBD1. The CDR3 spans 14 residues. CDR1 and CDR2 (germline): MNHNS, SASEGT. V dropped 5 bases and J dropped 5; count of bases not matched to a gene: 7. CDR3 in amino acids: CASSIGDRVNEQYF. CDR3 DNA: TGTGCCAGCAGTATTGGGGACAGGGTCAACGAGCAGTACTTC.

A few counts support this clonotype. The chain combines TRBV29-1 with TRBJ2-5; 9 bases align to TRBD2. Germline V gene data show CDR1 as SQVTM and CDR2 as ANQGSEA. CDR3 length: 14 amino acids. V shed 5 bases and J 4 bases; nucleotides not matched to a gene: 8. The CDR3 region has the DNA TGCAGCGTTTATAGCGGGGGAATCGGAGAGACCCAGTACTTC. Translated: CSVYSGGIGETQYF.

The chain is built from TRBV12-3 or TRBV12-4 and TRBJ1-2; 9 nucleotides match TRBD1. Trimming at V came to 7 bases and at J to 8 bases, leaving 11 bases not matched to a gene. The CDR3 totals 14 residues. The CDR3 here is CASTRAGQGGGYTF. The CDR3 nucleotides are TGTGCCAGCACTCGTGCGGGACAGGGTGGAGGCTACACCTTC.

This clonotype was detected only a few times. J is TRBJ2-4 and V is TRBV9, with TRBD2 identical over 8 bases. This CDR3 is 15 amino acids long. Looked up from germline, CDR1 is SGDLS and CDR2 is YYNGEE. J gave up 7 bases and V 3 bases, and 9 bases lay outside the gene matches. The CDR3 DNA reads as TGTGCCAGCAGCGACAGCGGGAGTCGAGGGAACATTCAGTACTTC. It is translated as CASSDSGSRGNIQYF. Using reference TRBV9 and TRBJ2-4 for the parts outside the CDR3, the full variable domain is DSGVTQTPKHLITATGQRVTLRCSPRSGDLSVYWYQQSLDQGLQFLIQYYNGEERAKGNILERFSAQQFPDLHSELNLSSLELGDSALYFCASSDSGSRGNIQYFGAGTRLSVL.

The chain combines TRBV29-1 with TRBJ1-4; maybe TRBD1 (6 bases). The V end lost 7 bases, the J end lost 3 bases, and 12 bases lay between the germline ends. The germline CDR1 and CDR2 sequences are SQVTM and ANQGSEA. The CDR3 runs to 13 residues. The CDR3 region is CSGGGPANEKLFF. CDR3 bases: TGCAGCGGTGGGGGGCCGGCTAATGAAAAACTGTTTTTT.

This clonotype was detected only a few times. This rearrangement joins TRBV2 to TRBJ2-4; tentative D call: TRBD2 (6 bases). Trimming removed 5 bases at V and 11 bases at J, with 16 bases between. The CDR3 loop spans 13 amino acids. Germline V lookup: CDR1 SNHLY, CDR2 FYNNEI. The CDR3 loop is CASSSDRERLQYF. For the CDR3, the DNA is TGTGCCAGCAGTAGTGACCGGGAGCGGCTTCAGTACTTC.

CDR3 region: CASSPPGTGIPTSHLIFSYEQYF. The CDR3 coding sequence is TGTGCCAGCAGCCCCCCCGGGACAGGGATACCGACTAGCCATCTTATATTCTCCTACGAGCAGTACTTC. The gene calls are TRBV21-1 and TRBJ2-7; no DNA check was done on the table's D call, TRBD1. TRBV21-1 is a known pseudogene. There are 23 residues in the CDR3.

The chain links TRBV20-1 to TRBJ2-5, with TRBD2 as a possible D gene (5 bases). The CDR3 has 13 residues. Germline lookup yields CDR1 DFQATT and CDR2 SNEGSKA (reference sequence). Trimming shortened V by 5 bases and J by 3 bases, and 13 bases separated the two germline ends. The CDR3 loop reads CSAPRGGKETQYF. CDR3 nucleotide sequence: TGCAGTGCTCCACGCGGAGGAAAAGAGACCCAGTACTTC.

The CDR3 spells CASSLRTGPPNEKLFF. CDR3 in DNA: TGTGCCAGCAGCTTAAGAACAGGACCTCCTAATGAAAAACTGTTTTTT. The V and J genes are TRBV7-2 and TRBJ1-4; a weak D match, TRBD1 (5 bases). The germline V gene encodes CDR1 SGHTA and CDR2 FQGNSA. The V end lost 2 bases, the J end lost 3 bases, and 13 bases lay between the germline ends. CDR3 size: 16 residues.

The chain carries TRBV25-1 and TRBJ2-2; D ambiguous. The CDR3 is 12 amino acids. Germline loops: CDR1 MGHDK, CDR2 SYGVNS. V was clipped by 3 bases and J by 6 bases, with 5 bases between them. In DNA, the CDR3 is TGTGCCAGCAGTGAGGCCTCCGGGGAGCTGTTTTTT. Translation: CASSEASGELFF.

This clonotype was observed a few times. This chain connects TRBV29-1 to TRBJ1-2; the D is unclear. Trimming cost V 4 bases and J 7 bases, with 10 bases left between them. The CDR3 runs 11 residues. Germline-derived CDR1 and CDR2 are SQVTM and ANQGSEA. The CDR3 coding sequence is TGCAGCGTTGTGGACCATGCTGGCTACACCTTC. Protein product: CSVVDHAGYTF. Combining the CDR3 with reference TRBV29-1 and TRBJ1-2 gives the whole variable domain SAVISQKPSRDICQRGTSLTIQCQVDSQVTMMFWYRQQPGQSLTLIATANQGSEATYESGFVIDKFPISRPNLTFSTLTVSNMSPEDSSIYLCSVVDHAGYTFGSGTRLTVV.

The rearrangement uses TRBV4-3 and TRBJ2-7, with D perhaps TRBD2 (5 bases). Germline-derived CDR1 and CDR2 are LGHNA and YSLEER. The length of the CDR3 is 15 residues. V was cut by 0 bases and J by 2 bases, with 11 bases left in between. The CDR3 coding sequence is TGCGCCAGCAGCCAAGATGAGGGCACCGCCTACGAGCAGTACTTC. This translates into CASSQDEGTAYEQYF.

This chain connects TRBV6-2 or TRBV6-3 to TRBJ2-7; 9 positions agree with TRBD1. The germline CDR1 and CDR2 sequences are MNHEY and SVGEGT. The CDR3 runs 15 residues. The trim removed 2 bases at V and 2 bases at J, leaving 4 bases unmatched. CDR3 in amino acids: CASSYNRQGAYEQYF. For the CDR3, the DNA is TGTGCCAGCAGTTACAACAGACAGGGGGCCTACGAGCAGTACTTC.

The chain uses TRBV20-1 and TRBJ2-7, with 8 nucleotides matching TRBD2. The CDR3 sequence is 15 residues long. CDR1 is DFQATT, CDR2 SNEGSKA, per germline (reference sequence). V was pared by 4 bases and J by 4 bases, with 12 bases of the junction left unmatched. CDR3 sequence: CSATRVAGSAYEQYF. The CDR3, as DNA: TGCAGTGCTACTAGAGTAGCGGGATCCGCATACGAGCAGTACTTC.

By proportion, this clonotype is medium-sized. CDR3 in DNA: TGTGCCAGCATCACCCACAGACTAGCGGGAGGCCTCGGGAATGAGCAGTTCTTC. As protein: CASITHRLAGGLGNEQFF. The chain couples TRBV28 to TRBJ2-1, with 13 bases fitting TRBD2. Germline V gene sequence: CDR1 MDHEN, CDR2 SYDVKM. V gave up 7 bases and J gave up 7 bases; unmatched junction bases: 16. The CDR3 loop spans 18 amino acids. Drawing the rest from reference TRBV28 and TRBJ2-1, the complete variable domain is DVKVTQSSRYLVKRTGEKVFLECVQDMDHENMFWYRQDPGLGLRLIYFSYDVKMKEKGDIPEGYSVSREKKERFSLILESASTNQTSMYLCASITHRLAGGLGNEQFFGPGTRLTVL.

This clonotype was counted at least ten times. The genes are TRBV6-1 and TRBJ2-1; the D is unclear. This CDR3 is 10 amino acids long. Trimming took 8 bases from V and 7 from J, leaving 6 bases between them. Per the germline V gene, CDR1 is MNHNS and CDR2 is SASEGT. The CDR3 nucleotides read TGTGCCAGCGCTCGAAATGAGCAGTTCTTC. Translated: CASARNEQFF.